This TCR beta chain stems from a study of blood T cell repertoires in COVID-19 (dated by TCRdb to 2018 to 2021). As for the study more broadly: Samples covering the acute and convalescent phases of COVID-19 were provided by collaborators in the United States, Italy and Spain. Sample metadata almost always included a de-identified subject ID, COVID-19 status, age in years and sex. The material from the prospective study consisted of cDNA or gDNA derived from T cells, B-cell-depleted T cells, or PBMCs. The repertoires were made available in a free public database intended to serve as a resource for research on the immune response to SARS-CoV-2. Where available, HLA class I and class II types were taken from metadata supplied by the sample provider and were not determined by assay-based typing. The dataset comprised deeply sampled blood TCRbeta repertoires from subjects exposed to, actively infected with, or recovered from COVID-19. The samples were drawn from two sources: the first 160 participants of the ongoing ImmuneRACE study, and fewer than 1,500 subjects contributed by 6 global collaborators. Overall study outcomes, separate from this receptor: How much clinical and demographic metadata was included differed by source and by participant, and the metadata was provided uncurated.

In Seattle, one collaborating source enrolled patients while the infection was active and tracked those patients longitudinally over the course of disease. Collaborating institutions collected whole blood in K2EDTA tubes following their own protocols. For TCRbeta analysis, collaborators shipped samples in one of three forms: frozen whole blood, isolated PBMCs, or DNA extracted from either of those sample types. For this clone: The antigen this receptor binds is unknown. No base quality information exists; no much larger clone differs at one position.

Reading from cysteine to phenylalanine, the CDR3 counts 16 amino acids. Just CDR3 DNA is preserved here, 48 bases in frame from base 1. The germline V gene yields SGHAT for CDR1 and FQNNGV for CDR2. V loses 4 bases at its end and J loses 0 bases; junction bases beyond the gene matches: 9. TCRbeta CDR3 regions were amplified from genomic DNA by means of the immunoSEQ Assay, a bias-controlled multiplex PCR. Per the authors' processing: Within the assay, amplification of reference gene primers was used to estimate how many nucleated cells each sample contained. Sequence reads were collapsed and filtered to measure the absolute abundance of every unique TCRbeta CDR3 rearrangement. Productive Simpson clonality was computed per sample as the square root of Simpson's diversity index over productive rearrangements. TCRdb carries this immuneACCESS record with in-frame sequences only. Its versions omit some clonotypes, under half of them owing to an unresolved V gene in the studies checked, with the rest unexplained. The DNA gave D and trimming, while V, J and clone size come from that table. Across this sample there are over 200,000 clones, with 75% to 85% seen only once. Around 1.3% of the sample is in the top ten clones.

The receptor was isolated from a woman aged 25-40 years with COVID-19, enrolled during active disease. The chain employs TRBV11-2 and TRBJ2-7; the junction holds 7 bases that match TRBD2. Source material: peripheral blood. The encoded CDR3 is CASSSLVGGSSYEQYF. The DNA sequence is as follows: TGTGCCAGCAGCTCCCTTGTCGGGGGGAGCTCCTACGAGCAGTACTTC.